The sequence of this T cell receptor (beta chain) was determined in a study of control samples from healthy donors and cancer patients. Trimming shortened V by 4 bases and J by 3 bases, and 10 bases separated the two germline ends. The CDR3 loop spans 14 amino acids. CDR1 and CDR2 (germline): MNHEY, SVGAGI. The table came from immunoSEQ multiplex PCR; TCRdb's copy has only in-frame clones and leaves some out. Of just over 90,000 clones in the sample, about 85% were seen once. The clonotype originates from a woman aged 45 to 65 in good health. V gene TRBV6-5 combines with J gene TRBJ1-3; D is uncertain. The sequencing sample was made of blood. The CDR3 loop reads CASSLARGGNTIYF. CDR3 sequence (DNA): TGTGCCAGCAGTTTGGCTCGAGGTGGAAACACCATATATTTT.